The 22 T cell receptor beta chains below all came from one sample that was sequenced in a study of CXCR3-negative and CXCR3-positive naive CD8 T cells (dated by TCRdb to about 2019). Findings and caveats that apply to the study as a whole: TRB CDR3s from CXCR3-positive naive cells showed higher hydrophobicity (lower Kidera factor 4), lower energy, and higher strength and volume indices than CXCR3-negative naive cells.

The run used a NextSeq 550. The Human TCR Profiling Kit (MiLaboratory) was used to prepare UMI-labeled 5' RACE TRB cDNA libraries. TCRdb reprocessed the reads and assigns one entry to each CDR3 protein sequence, leaving out DNA. The table for this sample lists approximately 120,000 distinct CDR3 sequences. The ten largest clones represent about 0.34% of the sample. For these TCRs, the target antigens are not known. The sequencing input was naive CXCR3+ CD8+ T cells from blood. This specimen's cell subset or site label, interpreted: CD45RO-CCR7+CD27+CD95- naive CD8+ T cells expressing CXCR3 (TNR3+). All receptors come from a human donor in good health. Some clones in this sample may be carry-over from other donors' samples.

V and J are TRBV28 and TRBJ1-4; the TCRdb call, TRBD1, lacks DNA for checking. The CDR3 sequence is 17 residues long. Germline CDR1 and CDR2: MDHEN and SYDVKM. The CDR3 here is CASSFPGQGATNEKLFF.

The rearrangement uses TRBV7-9 and TRBJ2-2. This CDR3 spans 17 amino acids. CDR1 and CDR2 (germline): SEHNR, FQNEAQ (reference sequence). The CDR3 is CASSLGVGQSNTGELFF.

The chain links TRBV12-3 or TRBV12-4 to TRBJ2-3. This CDR3 comprises 15 residues. The CDR3 is CASSSGSTSTDTQYF.

The CDR3 sequence is CSVDHGGTEAFF. The rearrangement links TRBV29-1 to TRBJ1-1. This CDR3 region has 12 residues. From germline, CDR1 is SQVTM and CDR2 ANQGSEA.

The V gene is TRBV7-9, the J gene TRBJ2-1; TCRdb designates TRBD2, a call that cannot be tested without DNA. This CDR3 has 19 residues. CDR1 is SEHNR and CDR2 is FQNEAQ in the germline V gene (reference sequence). The CDR3 loop is CASSPPQGLAGVVDNEQFF.

This chain's CDR3 is CASSQVITDTQYF. The chain couples TRBV4-1 to TRBJ2-3. The CDR3 length is 13 residues. Germline-derived CDR1 and CDR2 are MGHRA and YSYEKL.

The chain joins TRBV29-1 to TRBJ1-1. The CDR3 has 11 amino acids. The germline V gene has CDR1 SQVTM and CDR2 ANQGSEA. The CDR3 sequence: CSVVWGTEAFF.

The chain couples TRBV6-2 or TRBV6-3 to TRBJ2-1. CDR1 is MNHEY, CDR2 SVGEGT, per germline. There are 12 residues in the CDR3. This chain's CDR3 is CATAVLYNEQFF.

The chain uses TRBV10-2 and TRBJ2-1; with no DNA, the TCRdb D assignment of TRBD1 cannot be verified. Germline CDR1 WSHSY, CDR2 SAAADI. The CDR3 is 12 amino acids. The CDR3 loop is CASSPRDYEQFF.

The chain links TRBV4-3 to TRBJ1-1. Germline V gives CDR1 LGHNA, CDR2 YSLEER. This CDR3 has 15 amino acids. CDR3 in amino acids: CASSQDQEGITEAFF.

This chain joins TRBV13 and TRBJ2-1; TCRdb reports TRBD1, a call that lacks DNA to check it against. Germline assignment: CDR1 PRHDT and CDR2 FYEKMQ (reference sequence). CDR3 size: 13 residues. Here the CDR3 reads CASRGQGYGEQFF.

The rearrangement links TRBV29-1 to TRBJ1-1. Germline V gene data show CDR1 as SQVTM and CDR2 as ANQGSEA. This CDR3 is built from 12 residues. The chain's CDR3 is CSVGSRDTEAFF.

The J gene is TRBJ2-7, the V gene TRBV11-2; as DNA is missing, the TRBD2 call by TCRdb cannot be tested. Germline CDR1 is SGHAT and CDR2 is FQNNGV. The CDR3 extends over 15 amino acids. CDR3 region: CASSLAAGGPYEQYF. Looking up the rest from reference TRBV11-2 and TRBJ2-7 gives the full variable domain: EAGVAQSPRYKIIEKRQSVAFWCNPISGHATLYWYQQILGQGPKLLIQFQNNGVVDDSQLPKDRFSAERLKGVDSTLKIQPAKLEDSAVYLCASSLAAGGPYEQYFGPGTRLTVT.

V is TRBV29-1 and J is TRBJ2-7. Germline V gene sequence: CDR1 SQVTM, CDR2 ANQGSEA. CDR3 length: 15 residues. Here the CDR3 reads CSVEDRGRGLYEQYF.

This sequence joins TRBV7-2 and TRBJ2-2; TCRdb calls TRBD2, which cannot be checked without DNA. This CDR3 has 19 amino acids. The germline CDR1 and CDR2 sequences are SGHTA and FQGNSA. The CDR3 sequence is CASSWPPGVAGGPDGELFF. Complete variable domain (other parts from reference TRBV7-2 and TRBJ2-2): GAGVSQSPSNKVTEKGKDVELRCDPISGHTALYWYRQSLGQGLEFLIYFQGNSAPDKSGLPSDRFSAERTGGSVSTLTIQRTQQEDSAVYLCASSWPPGVAGGPDGELFFGEGSRLTVL.

The CDR3 sequence: CASSLGTSSGLFYEQYF. The chain carries TRBV5-1 and TRBJ2-7; TCRdb reports TRBD2, a call that lacks DNA to check it against. The germline gives CDR1 SGHRS, CDR2 YFSETQ. The CDR3 covers 17 residues.

V and J are TRBV28 and TRBJ1-5; TCRdb's D call of TRBD1 is untestable without DNA. This CDR3 contains 15 residues. Germline CDR1 and CDR2: MDHEN and SYDVKM. CDR3 amino acids: CASSLSQGPFPPQHF. The full variable domain, rest sourced from reference TRBV28 and TRBJ1-5, is DVKVTQSSRYLVKRTGEKVFLECVQDMDHENMFWYRQDPGLGLRLIYFSYDVKMKEKGDIPEGYSVSREKKERFSLILESASTNQTSMYLCASSLSQGPFPPQHFGDGTRLSIL.

This sequence joins TRBV6-1 and TRBJ2-7. CDR1 is MNHNS, CDR2 SASEGT, per germline. The CDR3 sequence is 16 residues long. The CDR3 protein is CASSAVAVVGSYEQYF.

The chain recombines TRBV28 with TRBJ2-5; TCRdb picks TRBD2, but there is no DNA to check that call. The V gene's germline CDR1 is MDHEN and CDR2 SYDVKM. The CDR3 has 14 amino acids. CDR3: CASSITSGQETQYF.

V usage is TRBV5-4 and J usage is TRBJ2-7; the D call from TCRdb, TRBD2, cannot be confirmed without DNA. The CDR3 spans 14 residues. The germline gives CDR1 SGHNT, CDR2 YYREEE (reference sequence). The CDR3 is CASRVTSVSYEQYF. The full variable domain, with the rest looked up from reference TRBV5-4 and TRBJ2-7, is ETGVTQSPTHLIKTRGQQVTLRCSSQSGHNTVSWYQQALGQGPQFIFQYYREEENGRGNFPPRFSGLQFPNYSSELNVNALELDDSALYLCASRVTSVSYEQYFGPGTRLTVT.

This chain uses TRBV27 with TRBJ2-7; TCRdb's D gene call, TRBD1, goes unchecked for lack of DNA. The CDR3 runs 16 residues. Germline V CDR1 and CDR2: MNHEY, SMNVEV (reference sequence). The CDR3 region is CASASIQGHRSYEQYF.

The chain is built from TRBV7-2 and TRBJ2-7; TCRdb lists TRBD2, though no DNA is available to test this call. CDR1 is SGHTA and CDR2 is FQGNSA in the germline V gene. The CDR3 consists of 15 residues. CDR3 residues: CASSPSAGISYEQYF.